This TCR beta chain emerged from a study of metastatic and nonmetastatic thyroid tumors. Looking at the study overall: Both malignant and benign thyroid patients supplied peripheral blood and tumor or nodule tissue samples, across which the repertoires of these patients were then compared.

Each patient went into thyroid surgery without having received any treatment. Authors' processing steps: A classifier for distant metastasis in papillary thyroid cancer was constructed using CDR3 differences observed across clinicopathological groups. TCRdb reanalyzed the PCR reads via MiXCR. The authors' filters were not applied to this entry. The sample includes roughly 71,000 clones, less than 20% of them seen just once. Study-wide findings and caveats: The study reportedly found significantly higher TCR beta diversity in malignant thyroid tumors than benign nodules, in blood and tumor.

V lost 3 bases, J lost 12 bases, and 20 bases stayed unmatched. Germline CDR1 reads SGHNT; CDR2 reads YYREEE (reference sequence). The CDR3 extends over 17 amino acids. This clone showed up many times. The antigen is undetermined. The genes are TRBV5-4 and TRBJ1-3; 8 bases map to TRBD1. This receptor was obtained from a female donor with papillary thyroid cancer or a benign thyroid nodule (not recorded which). Some clones in this sample may be carry-over from other donors' samples. Sequences were obtained from blood. CDR3 sequence reads: CASSSIPGQGGNLGIYF. CDR3 DNA: TGTGCCAGCAGCTCGATCCCCGGACAGGGCGGAAACTTAGGCATATATTTT. Full variable domain (remainder filled in from reference TRBV5-4 and TRBJ1-3): ETGVTQSPTHLIKTRGQQVTLRCSSQSGHNTVSWYQQALGQGPQFIFQYYREEENGRGNFPPRFSGLQFPNYSSELNVNALELDDSALYLCASSSIPGQGGNLGIYFGEGSWLTVV.